The clone carrying this TCR beta chain came up once. Profiled with immunoSEQ multiplex PCR; TCRdb holds only in-frame clones, not every one. Altogether approximately 41,000 clones are present, 94% being singletons, with the ten largest covering roughly 8.7%. The sample belongs to a study of T cell changes during pregnancy in multiple sclerosis. V lost 3 bases and J lost 7, with 11 bases in between. This CDR3 region has 13 residues. Germline CDR1 SGDLS, CDR2 YYNGEE. The gene calls are TRBV9 and TRBJ2-1, with D maybe TRBD1 (6 bases). The sample was CD8+ T cells from peripheral blood mononuclear cells, taken in the third trimester of pregnancy. The clonotype comes from a female donor with multiple sclerosis, enrolled in a pregnancy study. The CDR3 sequence is CASSAGARNEQFF. The CDR3 region has the DNA TGTGCCAGCAGCGCAGGGGCCCGAAATGAGCAGTTCTTC.